This T cell receptor beta chain comes out of a study of long-term antiretroviral therapy in people with HIV. Germline-derived CDR1 and CDR2 are MDHEN and SYDVKM. CDR3 length: 15 residues. Germline trimming cut 5 bases from V and 0 bases from J; bases unmatched to any gene: 6. Running of the v3.0 immunoSEQ assay took place at survey level. The protocol was immunoSEQ multiplex PCR, while the TCRdb copy is restricted to in-frame clones and leaves out a portion. This sample yields 30,000 to 50,000 clones, of which 70% to 90% are seen a single time; less than 4% belongs to the top ten. This receptor was obtained from a young woman with HIV. The sequencing here drew on unsorted PBMCs, taken just before starting antiretroviral therapy. The gene calls are TRBV28 and TRBJ1-2; 7 nucleotides line up with TRBD1. The CDR3 sequence: CASSTYRGTNYGYTF. The DNA of the CDR3 is TGTGCCAGCAGTACTTACAGGGGTACTAACTATGGCTACACCTTC.